A selection of T cell receptor beta chains follows, all from one sample in a study of OX40 agonist ivuxolimab in advanced cancers. The assay was immunoSEQ multiplex PCR, and TCRdb's table has in-frame clones only and misses some. The sample yields tens of thousands of clones, 85% to 95% seen once. Sequencing was performed on CD4+ or CD8+ T cells sorted from blood, taken in a trial of the OX40 agonist ivuxolimab. These TCRs come from an adult with an advanced solid tumor such as melanoma, head and neck, liver or kidney cancer. The CDR3 runs from the conserved cysteine through the conserved F or W. The D gene is left open where the match is weak. Size tells how often a clone was seen (once, few, many) or the class of an expanded clone, and some rows leave it out.

V gene: TRBV18
D gene: -
CDR3 length: 15
J gene: TRBJ2-2
clone size: -
CDR3 DNA: TGTGCCAGCTCACCAAGGGACACAGACACCGGGGAGCTGTTTTTT
CDR3 protein: CASSPRDTDTGELFF

V gene: TRBV5-1
D gene: TRBD2
CDR3 length: 13
J gene: TRBJ2-1
clone size: -
CDR3 DNA: TGCGCCAGCAGGCTAGCGGGAGGGAATGAGCAGTTCTTC
CDR3 protein: CASRLAGGNEQFF

V gene: TRBV6-6
D gene: -
CDR3 length: 14
J gene: TRBJ1-3
clone size: -
CDR3 DNA: TGTGCCAGCAGTTACAGGGTAGATGGAAACACCATATATTTT
CDR3 protein: CASSYRVDGNTIYF

V gene: TRBV5-1
D gene: TRBD2
CDR3 length: 17
J gene: TRBJ2-2
clone size: -
CDR3 DNA: TGCGCCAGCACCCCACGGACTAGCGGAAAGAACACCGGGGAGCTGTTTTTT
CDR3 protein: CASTPRTSGKNTGELFF

V gene: TRBV30
D gene: -
CDR3 length: 13
J gene: TRBJ1-5
clone size: -
CDR3 DNA: TGTGCCTGGAGACCTCCCAGCGGAGAGCCCCAGCATTTT
CDR3 protein: CAWRPPSGEPQHF

V gene: TRBV2
D gene: -
CDR3 length: 14
J gene: TRBJ1-2
clone size: -
CDR3 DNA: TGTGCCAGCAGTCGGGACACTGCTAACTATGGCTACACCTTC
CDR3 protein: CASSRDTANYGYTF

V gene: TRBV7-2
D gene: -
CDR3 length: 14
J gene: TRBJ2-5
clone size: -
CDR3 DNA: TGTGCCAGCAGCTTAGAGATAGCGGAAGAGACCCAGTACTTC
CDR3 protein: CASSLEIAEETQYF

V gene: TRBV15
D gene: TRBD1
CDR3 length: 15
J gene: TRBJ1-5
clone size: -
CDR3 DNA: TGTGCCACCAGCAGAGATAAGGGGGCGGGACAGCCCCAGCATTTT
CDR3 protein: CATSRDKGAGQPQHF

V gene: TRBV19
D gene: TRBD1
CDR3 length: 16
J gene: TRBJ2-7
clone size: -
CDR3 DNA: TGTGCCAGTAGTGCCGGGACAGCCATATTGGCCTACGAGCAGTACTTC
CDR3 protein: CASSAGTAILAYEQYF

V gene: TRBV28
D gene: -
CDR3 length: 15
J gene: TRBJ2-1
clone size: -
CDR3 DNA: TGTGCCAGCAGTTCCCCGGGTGTGGGGCGGGGTGAGCAGTTCTTC
CDR3 protein: CASSSPGVGRGEQFF

V gene: TRBV5-4
D gene: TRBD1
CDR3 length: 15
J gene: TRBJ2-1
clone size: -
CDR3 DNA: TGTGCCAGCAGCTTCCGGGACAGCTGGGGCAATGAGCAGTTCTTC
CDR3 protein: CASSFRDSWGNEQFF

V gene: TRBV4-1
D gene: TRBD1
CDR3 length: 16
J gene: TRBJ1-5
clone size: -
CDR3 DNA: TGCGCCAGCAGCCCGGGGACAGGGGGACGCAATCAGCCCCAGCATTTT
CDR3 protein: CASSPGTGGRNQPQHF

V gene: TRBV7-2
D gene: -
CDR3 length: 15
J gene: TRBJ1-1
clone size: -
CDR3 DNA: TGTGCCAGCAGCTTAGGCGCAGGGGTGAACACTGAAGCTTTCTTT
CDR3 protein: CASSLGAGVNTEAFF

V gene: TRBV14
D gene: TRBD1
CDR3 length: 15
J gene: TRBJ1-2
clone size: -
CDR3 DNA: TGTGCCAGCAGCCGACGGACAGGCCTAAACTATGGCTACACCTTC
CDR3 protein: CASSRRTGLNYGYTF

V gene: TRBV18
D gene: -
CDR3 length: 16
J gene: TRBJ2-5
clone size: -
CDR3 DNA: TGTGCCAGCTCACCACTTGATAGCGGCCTCAGCGGGACCCAGTACTTC
CDR3 protein: CASSPLDSGLSGTQYF

V gene: TRBV7-2
D gene: -
CDR3 length: 16
J gene: TRBJ2-3
clone size: few
CDR3 DNA: TGTGCCAGCAGCTTAAACGCCTACCGCCGCACAGATACGCAGTATTTT
CDR3 protein: CASSLNAYRRTDTQYF

V gene: TRBV5-1
D gene: -
CDR3 length: 14
J gene: TRBJ2-1
clone size: -
CDR3 DNA: TGCGCCAGCAGCTCAGGGTACCTACAGAATGAGCAGTTCTTC
CDR3 protein: CASSSGYLQNEQFF

V gene: TRBV5-4
D gene: TRBD1
CDR3 length: 15
J gene: TRBJ1-2
clone size: -
CDR3 DNA: TGTGCCAGCAGCTGGACAGGGGGCGCAGGCTATGGCTACACCTTC
CDR3 protein: CASSWTGGAGYGYTF

V gene: TRBV7-9
D gene: -
CDR3 length: 14
J gene: TRBJ2-1
clone size: -
CDR3 DNA: TGTGCCAGCAGCTTCCAAGGGGGGAGGGGGGAGCAGTTCTTC
CDR3 protein: CASSFQGGRGEQFF

V gene: TRBV6-1
D gene: -
CDR3 length: 14
J gene: TRBJ1-2
clone size: -
CDR3 DNA: TGTGCCAGCAGTGAAGGGGCCGGAGACTATGGCTACACCTTC
CDR3 protein: CASSEGAGDYGYTF

V gene: TRBV29-1
D gene: -
CDR3 length: 13
J gene: TRBJ2-3
clone size: -
CDR3 DNA: TGCAGCGTTGTCGCGCAGGCGAGGGATACGCAGTATTTT
CDR3 protein: CSVVAQARDTQYF

V gene: TRBV5-4
D gene: -
CDR3 length: 14
J gene: TRBJ2-3
clone size: -
CDR3 DNA: TGTGCCAGCAGCGGTCCAGCCGGCACAGATGCGCAGTATTTT
CDR3 protein: CASSGPAGTDAQYF

V gene: TRBV18
D gene: -
CDR3 length: 16
J gene: TRBJ1-3
clone size: -
CDR3 DNA: TGTGCCAGCTCAGAAACAGGGATCTTAATCGGAAACACCATATATTTT
CDR3 protein: CASSETGILIGNTIYF

V gene: TRBV4-1
D gene: -
CDR3 length: 14
J gene: TRBJ2-7
clone size: -
CDR3 DNA: TGCGCCAGCAGCCAGGGACTAGACAGGGACGAGCAGTACTTC
CDR3 protein: CASSQGLDRDEQYF

V gene: TRBV7-2
D gene: -
CDR3 length: 16
J gene: TRBJ1-1
clone size: -
CDR3 DNA: TGTGCCAGCAACCTCGTGGGGGGTTCATCGAACACTGAAGCTTTCTTT
CDR3 protein: CASNLVGGSSNTEAFF

V gene: TRBV2
D gene: TRBD1
CDR3 length: 13
J gene: TRBJ2-4
clone size: -
CDR3 DNA: TGTGCCAGCAGGGGGACAGGGGGGAACATTCAGTACTTC
CDR3 protein: CASRGTGGNIQYF

V gene: TRBV28
D gene: -
CDR3 length: 15
J gene: TRBJ2-7
clone size: -
CDR3 DNA: TGTGCCAGCGCCCTCCTCAGGGACTTCTCCTACGAGCAGTACTTC
CDR3 protein: CASALLRDFSYEQYF

V gene: TRBV9
D gene: TRBD1
CDR3 length: 12
J gene: TRBJ2-4
clone size: once
CDR3 DNA: TGTGCCAGCAGCCGGGACAGGGACATTCAGTACTTC
CDR3 protein: CASSRDRDIQYF

V gene: TRBV18
D gene: TRBD1
CDR3 length: 15
J gene: TRBJ2-2
clone size: once
CDR3 DNA: TGTGCCAGCTCGCCGGGACAGGGGGCCGGAGGGGAGCTGTTTTTT
CDR3 protein: CASSPGQGAGGELFF

V gene: TRBV7-6
D gene: -
CDR3 length: 15
J gene: TRBJ2-7
clone size: -
CDR3 DNA: TGTGCCAGCAGCTTAGGGGGTGGCAGATCCTACGAGCAGTACTTC
CDR3 protein: CASSLGGGRSYEQYF

V gene: TRBV5-1
D gene: TRBD1
CDR3 length: 16
J gene: TRBJ1-6
clone size: -
CDR3 DNA: TGCGCCAGCAGCGGCCAGGGACAGGGGTTAGGTTCACCCCTCCACTTT
CDR3 protein: CASSGQGQGLGSPLHF